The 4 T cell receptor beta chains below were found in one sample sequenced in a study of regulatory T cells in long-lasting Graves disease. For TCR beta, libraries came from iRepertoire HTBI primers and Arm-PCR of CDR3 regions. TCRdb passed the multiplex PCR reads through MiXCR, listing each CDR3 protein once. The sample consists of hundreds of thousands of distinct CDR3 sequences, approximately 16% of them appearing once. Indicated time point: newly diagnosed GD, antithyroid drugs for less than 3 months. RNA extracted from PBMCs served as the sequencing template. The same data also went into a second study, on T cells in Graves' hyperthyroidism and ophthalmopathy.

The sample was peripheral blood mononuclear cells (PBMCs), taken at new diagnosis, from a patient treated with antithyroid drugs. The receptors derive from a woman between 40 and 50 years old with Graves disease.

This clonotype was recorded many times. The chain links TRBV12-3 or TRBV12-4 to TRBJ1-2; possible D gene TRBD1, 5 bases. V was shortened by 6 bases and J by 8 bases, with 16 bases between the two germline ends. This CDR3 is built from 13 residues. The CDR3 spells CASSSMDTTGYTF. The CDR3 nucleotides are TGTGCCAGCAGCTCTATGGACACTACGGGCTACACCTTC.

The CDR3 DNA sequence: TGTGCCAGTAGTATAACTTCAGGGGAAACCGGGGAGCTGTTTTTT. As protein: CASSITSGETGELFF. This chain joins TRBV19 and TRBJ2-2; weak D call: TRBD1 (6 bases). V gave up 2 bases and J gave up 5 bases, with 12 bases separating them. Germline V gene data show CDR1 as LNHDA and CDR2 as SQIVND (reference sequence). This CDR3 is built from 15 residues.

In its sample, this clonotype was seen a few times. CDR3 amino acids: CASSLGTEEGGELFF. CDR3 DNA: TGTGCCAGCAGTTTAGGGACAGAGGAGGGCGGGGAGCTGTTTTTT. V is TRBV28 and J is TRBJ2-2; possible D gene TRBD1, 7 bases. Germline V gene data show CDR1 as MDHEN and CDR2 as SYDVKM. The ends were cut back, 2 bases at V and 7 bases at J, with 14 bases in the middle. The CDR3 is made up of 15 amino acids.

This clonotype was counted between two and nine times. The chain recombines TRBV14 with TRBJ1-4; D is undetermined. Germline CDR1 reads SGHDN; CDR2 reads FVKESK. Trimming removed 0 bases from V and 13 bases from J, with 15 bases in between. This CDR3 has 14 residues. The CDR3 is CASSQESVHSSLFF. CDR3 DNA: TGTGCCAGCAGCCAAGAAAGCGTTCATAGCTCACTGTTTTTT.